A few counts support the clone carrying this T cell receptor (beta chain). Its target is unknown. This record belongs to a study of shared clonotypes between healthy human individuals. Between the trimmed V and J ends, which lost 8 bases and 0 bases, there was a span of 9 bases. The CDR3 consists of 13 residues. CDR1 LNHNV and CDR2 YYDKDF come from the germline V gene (reference sequence). Whole-study results and caveats: Generation probability values for non-shared clonotypes were lower than those for clonotypes shared by all four donors.

The repertoire was sequenced with immunoSEQ multiplex PCR; TCRdb's copy has only in-frame clones and lacks some. The sample has 550,000 to 700,000 clones; more than 70% are singletons. The sample comprised memory CD4+ T cells sorted from blood. Regarding subset: CD45RA-negative fraction. This TCR derives from a woman in her 30s in good health. V and J are TRBV15 and TRBJ2-3; D not certain. The CDR3 loop reads CATLSSSTDTQYF. As DNA, the CDR3 is TGTGCCACCTTATCGTCGAGCACAGATACGCAGTATTTT.